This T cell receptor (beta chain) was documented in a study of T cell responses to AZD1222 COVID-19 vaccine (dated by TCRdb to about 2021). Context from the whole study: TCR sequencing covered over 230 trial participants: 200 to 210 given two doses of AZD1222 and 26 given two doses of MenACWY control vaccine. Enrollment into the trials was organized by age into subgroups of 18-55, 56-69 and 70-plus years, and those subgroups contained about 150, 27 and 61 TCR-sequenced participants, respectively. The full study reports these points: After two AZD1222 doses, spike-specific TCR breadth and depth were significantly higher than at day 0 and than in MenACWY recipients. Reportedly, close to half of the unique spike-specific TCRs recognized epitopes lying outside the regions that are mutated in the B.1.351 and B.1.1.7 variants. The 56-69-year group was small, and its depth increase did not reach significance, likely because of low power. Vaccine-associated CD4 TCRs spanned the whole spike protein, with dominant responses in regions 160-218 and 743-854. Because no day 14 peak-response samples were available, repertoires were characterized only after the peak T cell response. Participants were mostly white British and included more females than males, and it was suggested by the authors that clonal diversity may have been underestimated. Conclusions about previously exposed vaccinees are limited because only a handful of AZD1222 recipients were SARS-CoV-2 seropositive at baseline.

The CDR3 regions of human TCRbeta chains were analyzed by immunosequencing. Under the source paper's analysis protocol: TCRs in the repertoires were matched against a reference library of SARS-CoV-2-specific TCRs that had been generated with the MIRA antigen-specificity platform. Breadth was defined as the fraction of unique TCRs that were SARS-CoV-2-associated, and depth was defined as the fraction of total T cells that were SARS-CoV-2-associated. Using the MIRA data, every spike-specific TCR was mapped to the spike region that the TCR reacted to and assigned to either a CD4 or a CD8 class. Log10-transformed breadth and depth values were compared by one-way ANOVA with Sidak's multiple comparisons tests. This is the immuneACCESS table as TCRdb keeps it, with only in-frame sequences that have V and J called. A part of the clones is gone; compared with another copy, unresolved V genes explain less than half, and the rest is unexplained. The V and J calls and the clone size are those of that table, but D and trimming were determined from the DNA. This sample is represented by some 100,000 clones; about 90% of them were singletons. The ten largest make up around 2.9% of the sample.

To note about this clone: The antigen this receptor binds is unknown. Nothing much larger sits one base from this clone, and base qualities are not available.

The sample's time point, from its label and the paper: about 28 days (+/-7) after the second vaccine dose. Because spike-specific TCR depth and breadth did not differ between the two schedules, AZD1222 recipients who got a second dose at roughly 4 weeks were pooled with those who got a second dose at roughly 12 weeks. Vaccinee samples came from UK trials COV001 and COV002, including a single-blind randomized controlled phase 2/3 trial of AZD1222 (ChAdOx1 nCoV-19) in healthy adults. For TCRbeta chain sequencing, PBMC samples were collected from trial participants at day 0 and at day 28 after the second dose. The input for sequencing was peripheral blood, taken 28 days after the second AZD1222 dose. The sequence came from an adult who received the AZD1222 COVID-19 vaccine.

The DNA sequence follows: TGTGCCAGCAGCCAAGATGTTCTGAACACTGAAGCTTTCTTT. Its protein is CASSQDVLNTEAFF. The receptor chain draws on TRBV4-2 and TRBJ1-1; the D gene cannot be named for sure. The CDR3 contains 14 residues, cysteine and phenylalanine counted. This entry keeps only the CDR3 DNA: 42 bases, framed from base 1. CDR1 and CDR2 were assigned from the germline V gene as LGHNA and YNFKEQ. V is cut by 0 bases and J by 0 bases, and the space between the germline ends is 5 bases.